The subject of this entry is one T cell receptor beta chain. Its antigen remains unidentified. Selected positively for CCR7 and CD45RO-negative, naive CD8 cells excluded terminally differentiated effector memory CD45RA+ cells. The method was immunoSEQ multiplex PCR; TCRdb's version includes in-frame clones alone and lacks a portion of them. The table includes about 2,200,000 clones, around 93% detected once. Germline CDR1 reads SNHLY; CDR2 reads FYNNEI. V was cut by 3 bases and J by 7 bases, with 13 bases left in between. This CDR3 has 14 residues. The data originate from a study of shared clonotypes between healthy human individuals. For the study at large: Three plates were used per donor for CD4 naive, three for CD4 memory, two for CD8 naive and one for CD8 memory. Overall study findings and caveats: Clonotypes shared by all four donors outscored non-shared clonotypes in generation probability.

What was sequenced was naive CD8+ T cells from PBMCs. The chain recombines TRBV2 with TRBJ1-5, with a possible D match to TRBD1 (5 bases). The receptor comes from a man between 18 and 35 years old in good health. Some clones in this sample may be carry-over from other donors' samples. CDR3 region: CASSEGRGGQPQHF. Here the CDR3 DNA reads TGTGCCAGCAGTGAGGGACGGGGGGGGCAGCCCCAGCATTTT.